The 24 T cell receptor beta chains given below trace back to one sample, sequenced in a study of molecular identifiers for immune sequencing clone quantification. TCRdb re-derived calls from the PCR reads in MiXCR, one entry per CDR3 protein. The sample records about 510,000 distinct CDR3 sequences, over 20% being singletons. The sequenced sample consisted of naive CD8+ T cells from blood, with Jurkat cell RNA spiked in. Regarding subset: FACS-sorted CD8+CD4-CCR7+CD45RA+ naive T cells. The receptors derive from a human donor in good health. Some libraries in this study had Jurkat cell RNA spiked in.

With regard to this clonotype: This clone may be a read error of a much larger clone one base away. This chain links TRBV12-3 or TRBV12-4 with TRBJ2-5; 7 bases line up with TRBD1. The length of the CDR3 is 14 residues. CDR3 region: CAGSPGQRQETQYF. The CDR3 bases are TGTGCCGGCAGTCCGGGACAGCGACAAGAGACCCAGTACTTC.

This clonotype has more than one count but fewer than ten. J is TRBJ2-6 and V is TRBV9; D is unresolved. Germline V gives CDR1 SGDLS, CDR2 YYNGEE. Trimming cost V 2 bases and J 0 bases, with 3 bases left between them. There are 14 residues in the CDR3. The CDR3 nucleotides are TGTGCCAGCAGCGTTTACTCTGGGGCCAACGTCCTGACTTTC. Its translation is CASSVYSGANVLTF.

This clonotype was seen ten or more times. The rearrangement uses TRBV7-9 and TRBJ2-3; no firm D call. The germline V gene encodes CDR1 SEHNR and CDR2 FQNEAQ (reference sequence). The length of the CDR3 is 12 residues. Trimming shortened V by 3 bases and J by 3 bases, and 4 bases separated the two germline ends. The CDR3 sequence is CASSFGTDTQYF. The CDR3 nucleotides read TGTGCCAGCAGCTTTGGTACAGATACGCAGTATTTT.

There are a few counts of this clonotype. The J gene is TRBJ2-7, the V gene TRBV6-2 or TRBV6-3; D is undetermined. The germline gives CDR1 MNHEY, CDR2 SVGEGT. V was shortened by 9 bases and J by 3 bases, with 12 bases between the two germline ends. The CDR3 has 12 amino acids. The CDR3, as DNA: TGTGCCAGTTGCACATCAGTCTACGAGCAGTACTTC. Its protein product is CASCTSVYEQYF.

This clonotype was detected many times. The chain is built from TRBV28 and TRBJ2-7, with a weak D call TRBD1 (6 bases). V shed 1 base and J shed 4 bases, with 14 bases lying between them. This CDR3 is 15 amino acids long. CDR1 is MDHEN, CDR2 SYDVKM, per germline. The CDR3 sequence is CASSLFTGSSYEQYF. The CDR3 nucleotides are TGTGCCAGCAGTTTATTTACAGGGTCCTCGTACGAGCAGTACTTC.

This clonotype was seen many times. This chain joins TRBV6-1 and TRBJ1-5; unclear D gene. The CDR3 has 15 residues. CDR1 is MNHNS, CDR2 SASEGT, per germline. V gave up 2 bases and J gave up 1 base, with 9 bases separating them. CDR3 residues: CASSEFVGSNQPQHF. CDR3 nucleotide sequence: TGTGCCAGCAGTGAATTCGTTGGCAGCAATCAGCCCCAGCATTTT.

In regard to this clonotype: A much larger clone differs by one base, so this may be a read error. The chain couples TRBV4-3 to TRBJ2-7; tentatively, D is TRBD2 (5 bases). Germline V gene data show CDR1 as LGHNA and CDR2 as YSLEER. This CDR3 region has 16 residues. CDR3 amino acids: CASSQDAKWSGYGQYF. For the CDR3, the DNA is TGCGCCAGCAGCCAAGACGCTAAGTGGAGCGGCTACGGGCAGTACTTC.

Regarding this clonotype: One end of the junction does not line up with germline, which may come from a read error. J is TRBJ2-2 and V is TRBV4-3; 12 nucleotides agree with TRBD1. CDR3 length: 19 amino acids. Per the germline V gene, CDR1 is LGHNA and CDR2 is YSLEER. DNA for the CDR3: TGCGCCGGCAGCCAAGATTTCAGTGGGACAGGGGGCTATTTGGGGGAGCTGTTTTTT. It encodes CAGSQDFSGTGGYLGELFF.

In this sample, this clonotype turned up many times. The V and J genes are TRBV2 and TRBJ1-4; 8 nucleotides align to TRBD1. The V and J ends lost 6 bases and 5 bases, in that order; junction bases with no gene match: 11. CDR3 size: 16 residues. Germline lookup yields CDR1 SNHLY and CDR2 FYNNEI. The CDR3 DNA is TGTGCCAGCAGCGGCGAACCGGGACAGGAAAATGAAAAACTGTTTTTT. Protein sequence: CASSGEPGQENEKLFF.

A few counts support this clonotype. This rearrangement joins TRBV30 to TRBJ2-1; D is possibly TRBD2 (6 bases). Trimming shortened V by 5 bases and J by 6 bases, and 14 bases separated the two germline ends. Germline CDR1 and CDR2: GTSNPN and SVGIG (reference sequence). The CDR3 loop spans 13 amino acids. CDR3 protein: CAWGGIQINEQFF. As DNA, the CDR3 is TGTGCCTGGGGGGGGATCCAAATCAATGAGCAGTTCTTC.

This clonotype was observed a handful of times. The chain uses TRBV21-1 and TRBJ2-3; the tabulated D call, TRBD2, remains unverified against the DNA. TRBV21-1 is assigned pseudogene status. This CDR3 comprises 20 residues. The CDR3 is CASKQRGLGTNYKPTDTQYF. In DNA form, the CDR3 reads TGTGCCAGCAAGCAAAGGGGGCTAGGGACTAACTACAAGCCAACAGATACGCAGTATTTT.

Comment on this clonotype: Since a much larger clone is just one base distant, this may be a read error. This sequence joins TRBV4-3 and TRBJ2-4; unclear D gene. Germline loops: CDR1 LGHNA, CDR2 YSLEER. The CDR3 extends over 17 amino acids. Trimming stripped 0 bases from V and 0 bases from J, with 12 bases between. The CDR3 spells CASSQDRCAGAKNIQYF. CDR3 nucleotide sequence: TGCGCCAGCAGCCAAGATCGATGCGCAGGAGCCAAAAACATTCAGTACTTC.

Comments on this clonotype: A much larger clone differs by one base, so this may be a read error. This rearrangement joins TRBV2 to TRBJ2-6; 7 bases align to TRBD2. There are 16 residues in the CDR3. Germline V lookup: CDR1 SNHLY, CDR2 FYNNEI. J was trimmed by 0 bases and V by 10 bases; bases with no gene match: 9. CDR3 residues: CATLGEGGSGANVLTF. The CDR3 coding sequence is TGTGCCACTCTAGGGGAGGGAGGCTCTGGGGCCAACGTCCTGACTTTC.

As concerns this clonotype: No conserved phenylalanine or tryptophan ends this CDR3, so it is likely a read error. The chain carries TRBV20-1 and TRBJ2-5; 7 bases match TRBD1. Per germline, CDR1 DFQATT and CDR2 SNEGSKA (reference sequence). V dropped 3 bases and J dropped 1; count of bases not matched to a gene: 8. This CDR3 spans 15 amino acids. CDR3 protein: CSARGIWDSQETQYL. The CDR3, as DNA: TGCAGTGCTAGGGGAATCTGGGACAGCCAAGAGACCCAGTACCTC.

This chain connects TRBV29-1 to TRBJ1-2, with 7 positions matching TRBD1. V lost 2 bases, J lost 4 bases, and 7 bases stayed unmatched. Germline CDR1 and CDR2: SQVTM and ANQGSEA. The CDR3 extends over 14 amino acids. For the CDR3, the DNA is TGCAGCGTTGAAAACAGGGGTATCGGCTATGGCTACACCTTC. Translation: CSVENRGIGYGYTF.

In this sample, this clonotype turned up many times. CDR3 coding DNA: TGTGCCAGCAGCTTAACCCCGACAGGGAATCAGCCCCAGCATTTT. Its translation is CASSLTPTGNQPQHF. The chain combines TRBV7-6 with TRBJ1-5, with 7 bases that match TRBD1. The germline V gene encodes CDR1 SGHVS and CDR2 FNYEAQ. V was clipped by 2 bases and J by 4 bases; unmatched bases: 5. This CDR3 region has 15 residues.

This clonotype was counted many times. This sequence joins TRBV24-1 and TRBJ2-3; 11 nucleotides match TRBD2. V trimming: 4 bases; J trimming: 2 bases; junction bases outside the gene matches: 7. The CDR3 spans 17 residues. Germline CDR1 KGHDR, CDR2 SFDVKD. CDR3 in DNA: TGTGCCACCAGTGACCACGGACTAGCGGGCGTCACAGATACGCAGTATTTT. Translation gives CATSDHGLAGVTDTQYF.

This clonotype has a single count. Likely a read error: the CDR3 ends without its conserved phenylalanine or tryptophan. The CDR3 region is CASSLATDYGQYL. CDR3 nucleotide sequence: TGTGCCAGCAGCTTAGCTACAGACTACGGGCAGTACCTC. The rearrangement uses TRBV7-9 and TRBJ2-7; possibly TRBD2 for D (5 bases). This CDR3 comprises 13 residues. CDR1 and CDR2 from the germline V gene are SEHNR and FQNEAQ (reference sequence).

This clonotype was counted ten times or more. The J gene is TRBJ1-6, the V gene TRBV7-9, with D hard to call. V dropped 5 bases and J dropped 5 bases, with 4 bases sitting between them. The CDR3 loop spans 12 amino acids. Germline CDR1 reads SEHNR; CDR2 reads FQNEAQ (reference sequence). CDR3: CASSPDNSPLHF. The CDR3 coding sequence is TGTGCCAGCAGCCCCGATAATTCACCCCTCCACTTT.

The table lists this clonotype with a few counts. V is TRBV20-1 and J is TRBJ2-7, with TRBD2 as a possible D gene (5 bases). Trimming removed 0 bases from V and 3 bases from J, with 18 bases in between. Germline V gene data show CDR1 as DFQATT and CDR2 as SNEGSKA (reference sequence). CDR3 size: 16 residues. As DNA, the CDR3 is TGCAGTGCTAGAGATTTGTCGACACGGACTGTCTACGAGCAGTACTTC. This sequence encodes CSARDLSTRTVYEQYF.

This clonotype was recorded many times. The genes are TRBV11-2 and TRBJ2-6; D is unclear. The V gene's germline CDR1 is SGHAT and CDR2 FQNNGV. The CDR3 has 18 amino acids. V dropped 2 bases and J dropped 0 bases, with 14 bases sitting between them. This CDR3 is CASSLHSERISGANVLTF. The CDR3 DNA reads TGTGCCAGCAGCTTACATTCGGAACGGATCTCTGGGGCCAACGTCCTGACTTTC.

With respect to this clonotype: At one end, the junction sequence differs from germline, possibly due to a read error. In DNA form, the CDR3 reads TGTGCCAGCAGCTTAGCCGGTGGGAATTCGCCCCTCCACTTT. Translation: CASSLAGGNSPLHF. The chain couples TRBV11-2 to TRBJ1-6, with unresolved D. CDR1 and CDR2 (germline): SGHAT, FQNNGV. The CDR3 is 14 residues long.

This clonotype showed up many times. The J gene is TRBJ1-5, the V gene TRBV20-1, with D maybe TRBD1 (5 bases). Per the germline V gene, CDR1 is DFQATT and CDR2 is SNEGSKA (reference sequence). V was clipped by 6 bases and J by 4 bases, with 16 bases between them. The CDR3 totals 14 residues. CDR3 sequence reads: CSASMTELNQPQHF. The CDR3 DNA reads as TGCAGTGCCTCCATGACAGAACTGAATCAGCCCCAGCATTTT.

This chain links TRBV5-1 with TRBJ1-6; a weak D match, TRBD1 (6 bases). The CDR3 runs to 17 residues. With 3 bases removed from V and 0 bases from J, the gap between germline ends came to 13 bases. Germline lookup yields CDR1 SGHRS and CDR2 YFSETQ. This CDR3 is CASSYDRTSSYNSPLHF. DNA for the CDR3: TGCGCCAGCAGCTACGACAGGACAAGCTCCTATAATTCACCCCTCCACTTT.